This TCR beta chain was identified during a study of regulatory T cells in long-lasting Graves disease. At the level of the study: The study counted Graves' disease as persistent given over 5 years of antithyroid drugs and positive TSH receptor antibodies. General study results and limits: With a few thousand shared public clonotypes, persistent patients exceeded new patients, who shared around 970.

Stated time point: persistent/refractory GD, antithyroid drugs over 5 years with positive TRAb. From RNA extracted from PBMCs, the TCR library was made. According to the study, TCR beta libraries were built with iRepertoire HTBI primers and CDR3-region Arm-PCR. TCRdb reprocessed the multiplex PCR reads with MiXCR, giving one entry per CDR3 protein. The repertoire holds approximately 400,000 distinct CDR3 sequences, with 20% as singletons. This clonotype was recorded at least ten times. Its antigen is as yet unknown. From germline, CDR1 is LNHNV and CDR2 YYDKDF (reference sequence). The CDR3 sequence is 17 residues long. V lost 2 bases and J lost 6, with 23 bases in between.

The source was peripheral blood mononuclear cells (PBMCs), collected when the disease was refractory, from a patient treated with antithyroid drugs. The rearrangement uses TRBV15 and TRBJ2-7, with D possibly being TRBD1 or TRBD2 (7 bases each). The TCR was taken from a female donor with Graves disease. The CDR3 reads CATSRKREGAITSEQYF. The CDR3 coding sequence is TGTGCCACCAGCAGAAAAAGGGAGGGGGCAATAACCTCCGAGCAGTACTTC.